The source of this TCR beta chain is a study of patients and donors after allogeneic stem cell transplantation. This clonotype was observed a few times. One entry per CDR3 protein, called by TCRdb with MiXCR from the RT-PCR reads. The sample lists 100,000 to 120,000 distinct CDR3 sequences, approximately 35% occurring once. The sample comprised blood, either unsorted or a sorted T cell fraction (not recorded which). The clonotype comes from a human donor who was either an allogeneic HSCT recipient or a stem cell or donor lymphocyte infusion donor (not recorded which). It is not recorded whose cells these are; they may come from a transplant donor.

This CDR3 reads CSASPGAGGYTF. CDR3 nucleotide sequence: TGCAGTGCTAGTCCGGGGGCTGGCGGCTACACCTTC. The genes are TRBV20-1 and TRBJ1-2; a possible D gene is TRBD1 (6 bases). Germline values: CDR1 DFQATT, CDR2 SNEGSKA (reference sequence). This CDR3 is 12 amino acids long. V was trimmed by 3 bases and J by 8 bases, leaving 13 bases between them.